The entry that follows covers one T cell receptor (beta chain) sequence. Here immunoSEQ multiplex PCR was the method, and the copy in TCRdb shows in-frame clones only, minus some. Here the sample spans 650,000 to 950,000 clones, over 75% being singletons. The source of the sample is a study of shared T cell receptors in the human thymus. Germline V gives CDR1 MNHNS, CDR2 SASEGT. CDR3 length equals 15 residues. V was pared by 7 bases and J by 2 bases, with 18 bases between. These data were likewise used in another study, on human thymus T cells. According to that study: Those donating were healthy Finnish infants in corrective surgery for congenital heart defects.

This receptor was obtained from a girl in the first two years of life with a congenital heart defect. Material: thymocytes. The J gene is TRBJ2-7, the V gene TRBV6-1; D gene unclear. CDR3 in amino acids: CASKATSTDTYEQYF. The CDR3 DNA reads TGTGCCAGCAAGGCCACATCAACTGACACCTACGAGCAGTACTTC.